The sample holds one count of the clone carrying this T cell receptor (beta chain). Repertoires were generated with immunoSEQ multiplex PCR, while TCRdb's copy carries only in-frame clones and drops some. There are approximately 150,000 clones in the sample; more than 75% occur only once, and around 6% lies in the top ten. From germline, CDR1 is SSHAT and CDR2 FNYEAQ (reference sequence). The ends were cut back, 1 base at V and 6 bases at J, with 10 bases in the middle. The CDR3 length is 15 residues. This sample stems from a study of blood T cell repertoires in COVID-19. The wider study: Acute and convalescent COVID-19 specimens originated in the United States, Italy and Spain. PBMCs, B-cell-depleted T cells, or T cells were the source of the cDNA or gDNA that made up the material.

Across 20 to 25 US areas, participants ranged in age from roughly 18 to 95 years. The clonotype comes from a man aged 40-49 years who had recovered from COVID-19. The material sequenced was PBMCs or T cells enriched from blood (not recorded which). This chain links TRBV7-7 with TRBJ1-6; D gene ambiguous. The CDR3 nucleotides are TGTGCCAGCAGCTTAGGAGGGCAGGCTAATTCACCCCTCCACTTT. Translating it yields CASSLGGQANSPLHF.